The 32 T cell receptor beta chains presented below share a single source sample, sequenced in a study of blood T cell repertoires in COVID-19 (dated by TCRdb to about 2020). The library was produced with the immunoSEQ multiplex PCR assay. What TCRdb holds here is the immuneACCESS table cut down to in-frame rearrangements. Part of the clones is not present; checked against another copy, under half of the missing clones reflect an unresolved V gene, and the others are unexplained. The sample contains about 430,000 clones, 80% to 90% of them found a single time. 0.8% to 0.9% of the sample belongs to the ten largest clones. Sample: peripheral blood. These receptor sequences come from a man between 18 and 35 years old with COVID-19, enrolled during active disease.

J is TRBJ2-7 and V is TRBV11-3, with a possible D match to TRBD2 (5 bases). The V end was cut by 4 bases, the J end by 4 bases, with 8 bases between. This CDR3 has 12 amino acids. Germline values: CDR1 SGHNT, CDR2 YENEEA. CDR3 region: CASSSEGYEQYF. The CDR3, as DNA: TGTGCCAGCAGCTCTGAGGGATACGAGCAGTACTTC.

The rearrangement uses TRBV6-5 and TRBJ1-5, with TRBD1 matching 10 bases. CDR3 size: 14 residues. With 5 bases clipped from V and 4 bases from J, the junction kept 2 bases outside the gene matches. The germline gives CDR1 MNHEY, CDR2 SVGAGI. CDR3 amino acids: CASSRTGGNQPQHF. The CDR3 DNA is TGTGCCAGCAGTAGGACAGGGGGAAATCAGCCCCAGCATTTT.

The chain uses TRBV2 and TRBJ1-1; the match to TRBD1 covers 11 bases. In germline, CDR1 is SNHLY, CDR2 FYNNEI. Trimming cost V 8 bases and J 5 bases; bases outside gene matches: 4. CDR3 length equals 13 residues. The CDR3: CASQGQGVTEAFF. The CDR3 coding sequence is TGTGCCAGCCAGGGACAGGGGGTTACTGAAGCTTTCTTT.

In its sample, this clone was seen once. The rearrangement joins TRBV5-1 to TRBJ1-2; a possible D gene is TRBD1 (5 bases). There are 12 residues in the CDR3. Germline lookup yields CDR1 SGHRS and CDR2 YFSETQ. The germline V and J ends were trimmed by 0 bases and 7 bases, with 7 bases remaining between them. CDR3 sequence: CASSLDGGGYTF. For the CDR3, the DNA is TGCGCCAGCAGCTTGGACGGGGGTGGCTACACCTTC.

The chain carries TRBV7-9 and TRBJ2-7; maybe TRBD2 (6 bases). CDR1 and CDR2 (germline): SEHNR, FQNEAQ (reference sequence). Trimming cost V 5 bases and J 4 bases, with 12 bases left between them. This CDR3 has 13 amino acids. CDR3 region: CASSPRAGYEQYF. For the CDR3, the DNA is TGTGCCAGCAGCCCCAGGGCGGGGTACGAGCAGTACTTC.

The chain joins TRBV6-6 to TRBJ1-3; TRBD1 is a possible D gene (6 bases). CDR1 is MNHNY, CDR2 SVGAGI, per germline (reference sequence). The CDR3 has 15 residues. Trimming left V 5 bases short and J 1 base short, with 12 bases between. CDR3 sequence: CASSPRDKSGNTIYF. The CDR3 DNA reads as TGTGCCAGCAGTCCCCGGGACAAATCTGGAAACACCATATATTTT.

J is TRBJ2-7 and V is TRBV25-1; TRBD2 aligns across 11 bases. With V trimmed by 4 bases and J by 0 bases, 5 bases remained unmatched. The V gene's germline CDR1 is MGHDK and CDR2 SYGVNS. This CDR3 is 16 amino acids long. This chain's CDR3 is CASSGGLAAYSYEQYF. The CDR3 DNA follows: TGTGCCAGCAGTGGGGGACTAGCGGCCTACTCCTACGAGCAGTACTTC.

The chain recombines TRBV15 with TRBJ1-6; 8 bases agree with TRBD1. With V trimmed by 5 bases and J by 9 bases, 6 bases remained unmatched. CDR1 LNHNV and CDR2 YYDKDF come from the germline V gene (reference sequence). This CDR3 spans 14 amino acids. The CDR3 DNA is TGTGCCACCAGCTCCCGGACAGGGCGTTCACCCCTCCACTTT. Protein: CATSSRTGRSPLHF. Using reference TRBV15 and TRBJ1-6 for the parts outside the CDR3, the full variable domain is DAMVIQNPRYQVTQFGKPVTLSCSQTLNHNVMYWYQQKSSQAPKLLFHYYDKDFNNEADTPDNFQSRRPNTSFCFLDIRSPGLGDTAMYLCATSSRTGRSPLHFGNGTRLTVT.

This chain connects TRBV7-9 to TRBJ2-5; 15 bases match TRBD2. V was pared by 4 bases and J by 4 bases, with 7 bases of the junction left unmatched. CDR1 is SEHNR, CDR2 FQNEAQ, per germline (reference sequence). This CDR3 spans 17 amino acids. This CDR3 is CASSSGLAGGGGETQYF. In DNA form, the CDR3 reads TGTGCCAGCAGCTCGGGACTAGCGGGGGGAGGCGGAGAGACCCAGTACTTC.

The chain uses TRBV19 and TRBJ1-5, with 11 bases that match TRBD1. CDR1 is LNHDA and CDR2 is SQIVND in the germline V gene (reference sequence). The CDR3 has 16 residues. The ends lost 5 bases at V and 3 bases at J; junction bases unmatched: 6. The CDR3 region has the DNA TGTGCCAGTAGTGACCGGGACAGGGGGTACAATCAGCCCCAGCATTTT. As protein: CASSDRDRGYNQPQHF.

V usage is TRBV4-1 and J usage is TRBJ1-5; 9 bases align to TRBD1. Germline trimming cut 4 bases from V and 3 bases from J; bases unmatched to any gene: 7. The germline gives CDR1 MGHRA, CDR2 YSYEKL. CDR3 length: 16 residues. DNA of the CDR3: TGCGCCAGCAGCCTCACAGGGGGCGCAATCAATCAGCCCCAGCATTTT. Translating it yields CASSLTGGAINQPQHF.

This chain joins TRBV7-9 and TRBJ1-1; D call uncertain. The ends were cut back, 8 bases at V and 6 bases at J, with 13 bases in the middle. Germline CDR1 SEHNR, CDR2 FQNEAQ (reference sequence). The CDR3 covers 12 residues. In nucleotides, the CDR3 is TGTGCCAGCCTTAGAGGAAGCGCTGAAGCTTTCTTT. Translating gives CASLRGSAEAFF.

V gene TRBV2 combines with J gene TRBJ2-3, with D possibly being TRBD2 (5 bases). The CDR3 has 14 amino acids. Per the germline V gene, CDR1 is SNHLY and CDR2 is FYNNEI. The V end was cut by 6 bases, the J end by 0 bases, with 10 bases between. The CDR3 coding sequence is TGTGCCAGCAGGGACTCCCCTAGCACAGATACGCAGTATTTT. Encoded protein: CASRDSPSTDTQYF.

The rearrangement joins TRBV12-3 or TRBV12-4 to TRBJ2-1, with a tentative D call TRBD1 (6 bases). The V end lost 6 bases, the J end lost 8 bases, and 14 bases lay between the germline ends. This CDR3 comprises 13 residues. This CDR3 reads CASSLDRSDEQFF. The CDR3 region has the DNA TGTGCCAGCAGCCTGGACAGAAGCGATGAGCAGTTCTTC.

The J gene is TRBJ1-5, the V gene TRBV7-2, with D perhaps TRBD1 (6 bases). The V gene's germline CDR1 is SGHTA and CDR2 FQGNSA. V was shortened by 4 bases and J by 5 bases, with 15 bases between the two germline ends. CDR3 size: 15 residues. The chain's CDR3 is CASSSSQGVHQPQHF. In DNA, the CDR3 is TGTGCCAGCAGCTCTTCACAGGGCGTGCATCAGCCCCAGCATTTT. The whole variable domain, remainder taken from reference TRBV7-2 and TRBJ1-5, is GAGVSQSPSNKVTEKGKDVELRCDPISGHTALYWYRQSLGQGLEFLIYFQGNSAPDKSGLPSDRFSAERTGGSVSTLTIQRTQQEDSAVYLCASSSSQGVHQPQHFGDGTRLSIL.

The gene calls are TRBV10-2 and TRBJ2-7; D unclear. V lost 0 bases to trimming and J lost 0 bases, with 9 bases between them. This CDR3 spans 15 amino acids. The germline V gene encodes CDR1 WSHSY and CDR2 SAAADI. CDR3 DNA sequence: TGCGCCAGCAGTGAGTCAAACAGTACCTCCTACGAGCAGTACTTC. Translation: CASSESNSTSYEQYF.

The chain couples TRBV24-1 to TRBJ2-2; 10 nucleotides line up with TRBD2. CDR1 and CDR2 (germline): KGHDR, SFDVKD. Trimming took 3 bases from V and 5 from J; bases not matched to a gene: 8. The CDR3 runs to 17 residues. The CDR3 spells CATSDPASGSRTGELFF. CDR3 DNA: TGTGCCACCAGTGATCCTGCTAGCGGGAGTAGAACCGGGGAGCTGTTTTTT.

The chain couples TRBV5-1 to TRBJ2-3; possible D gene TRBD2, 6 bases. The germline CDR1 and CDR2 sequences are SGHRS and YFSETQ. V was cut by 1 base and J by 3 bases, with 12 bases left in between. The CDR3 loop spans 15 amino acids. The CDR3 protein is CASSLSSGSTDTQYF. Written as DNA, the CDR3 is TGCGCCAGCAGCTTGTCCTCCGGGAGTACAGATACGCAGTATTTT.

CDR3 sequence: CASSMLQGEQYF. CDR3 DNA sequence: TGTGCCAGCTCAATGCTACAGGGGGAGCAGTACTTC. This chain joins TRBV18 and TRBJ2-7; 7 bases line up with TRBD1. The CDR3 totals 12 residues. Germline loops: CDR1 KGHSH, CDR2 LQKENI. The ends lost 5 bases at V and 7 bases at J; junction bases unmatched: 5.

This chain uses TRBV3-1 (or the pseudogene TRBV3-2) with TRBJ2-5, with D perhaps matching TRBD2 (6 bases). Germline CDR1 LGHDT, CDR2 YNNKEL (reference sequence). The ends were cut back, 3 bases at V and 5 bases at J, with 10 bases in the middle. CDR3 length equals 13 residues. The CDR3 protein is CASSQTSWETQYF. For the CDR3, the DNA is TGTGCCAGCAGCCAGACTAGTTGGGAGACCCAGTACTTC.

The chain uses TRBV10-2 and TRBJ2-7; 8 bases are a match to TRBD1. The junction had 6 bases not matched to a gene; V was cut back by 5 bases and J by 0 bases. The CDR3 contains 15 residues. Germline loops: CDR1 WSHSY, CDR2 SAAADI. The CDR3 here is CASSSEDRDSYEQYF. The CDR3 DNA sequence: TGCGCCAGCAGTTCCGAGGACAGGGACTCCTACGAGCAGTACTTC.

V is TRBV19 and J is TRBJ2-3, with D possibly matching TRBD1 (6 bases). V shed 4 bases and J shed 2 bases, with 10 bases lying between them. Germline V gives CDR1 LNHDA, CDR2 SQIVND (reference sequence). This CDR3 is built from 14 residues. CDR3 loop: CASSKGDDTDTQYF. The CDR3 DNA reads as TGTGCCAGTAGTAAGGGGGACGACACAGATACGCAGTATTTT.

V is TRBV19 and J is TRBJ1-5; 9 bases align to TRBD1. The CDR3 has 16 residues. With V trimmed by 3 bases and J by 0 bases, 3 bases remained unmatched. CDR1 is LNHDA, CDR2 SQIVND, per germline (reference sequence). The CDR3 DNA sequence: TGTGCCAGTAGTATTCGGACAGGGGATAGCAATCAGCCCCAGCATTTT. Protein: CASSIRTGDSNQPQHF.

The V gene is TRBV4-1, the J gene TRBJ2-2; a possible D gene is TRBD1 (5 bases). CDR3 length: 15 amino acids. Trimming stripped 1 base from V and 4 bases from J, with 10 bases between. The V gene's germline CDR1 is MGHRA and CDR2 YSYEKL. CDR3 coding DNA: TGCGCCAGCAGCCAAGGTTCAGGGCCCACCGGGGAGCTGTTTTTT. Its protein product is CASSQGSGPTGELFF.

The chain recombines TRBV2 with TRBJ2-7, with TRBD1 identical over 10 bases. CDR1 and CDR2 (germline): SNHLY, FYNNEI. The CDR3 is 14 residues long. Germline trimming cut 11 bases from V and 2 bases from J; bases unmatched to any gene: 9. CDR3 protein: CALVPDRGAYEQYF. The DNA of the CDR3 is TGTGCCCTAGTGCCGGACAGGGGGGCCTACGAGCAGTACTTC.

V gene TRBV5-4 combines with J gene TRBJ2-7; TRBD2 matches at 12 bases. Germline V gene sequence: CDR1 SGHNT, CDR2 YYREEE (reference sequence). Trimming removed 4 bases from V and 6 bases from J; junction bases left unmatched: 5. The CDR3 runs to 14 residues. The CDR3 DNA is TGTGCCAGCAGCCGGACTAGCGGGATTTCCGAGCAGTACTTC. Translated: CASSRTSGISEQYF. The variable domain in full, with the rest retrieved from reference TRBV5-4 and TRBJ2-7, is ETGVTQSPTHLIKTRGQQVTLRCSSQSGHNTVSWYQQALGQGPQFIFQYYREEENGRGNFPPRFSGLQFPNYSSELNVNALELDDSALYLCASSRTSGISEQYFGPGTRLTVT.

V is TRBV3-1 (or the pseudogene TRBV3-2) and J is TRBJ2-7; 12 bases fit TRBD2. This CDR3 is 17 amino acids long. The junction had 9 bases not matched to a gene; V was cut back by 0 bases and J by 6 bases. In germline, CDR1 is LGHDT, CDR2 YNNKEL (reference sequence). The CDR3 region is CASSQDITSGRISEQYF. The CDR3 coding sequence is TGTGCCAGCAGCCAAGATATCACTAGCGGGAGGATATCCGAGCAGTACTTC.

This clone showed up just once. The CDR3 DNA follows: TGTGCCAGCAGCTTAGGAGGAGCTAACTATGGCTACACCTTC. Its translation: CASSLGGANYGYTF. The chain combines TRBV7-9 with TRBJ1-2; D remains unclear. This CDR3 comprises 14 residues. Between the trimmed V and J ends, which lost 1 base and 0 bases, there was a span of 6 bases. Germline CDR1 SEHNR, CDR2 FQNEAQ (reference sequence).

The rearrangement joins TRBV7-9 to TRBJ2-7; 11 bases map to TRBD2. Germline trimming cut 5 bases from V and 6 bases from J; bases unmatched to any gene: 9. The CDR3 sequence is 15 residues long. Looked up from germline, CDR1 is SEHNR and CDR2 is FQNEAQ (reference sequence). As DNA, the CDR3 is TGTGCCAGCAGCCTCCAAACTAGCGGGAGCCCCGAGCAGTACTTC. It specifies CASSLQTSGSPEQYF.

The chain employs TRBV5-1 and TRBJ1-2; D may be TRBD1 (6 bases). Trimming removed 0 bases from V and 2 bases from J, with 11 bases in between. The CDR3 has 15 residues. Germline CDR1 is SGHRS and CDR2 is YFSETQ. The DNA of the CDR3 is TGCGCCAGCAGCTTGGGGACAGAGACAAACTATGGCTACACCTTC. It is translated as CASSLGTETNYGYTF.

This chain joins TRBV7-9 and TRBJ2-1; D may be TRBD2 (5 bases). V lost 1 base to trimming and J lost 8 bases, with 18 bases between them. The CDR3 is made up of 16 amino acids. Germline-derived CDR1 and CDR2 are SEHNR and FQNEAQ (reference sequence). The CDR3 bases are TGTGCCAGCAGCTTAGATGGTCTAGCCGTGAGGGATGAGCAGTTCTTC. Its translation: CASSLDGLAVRDEQFF.

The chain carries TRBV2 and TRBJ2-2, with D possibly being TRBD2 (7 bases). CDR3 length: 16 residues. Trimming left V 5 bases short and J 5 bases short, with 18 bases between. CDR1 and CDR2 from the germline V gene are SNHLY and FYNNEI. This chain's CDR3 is CASSSPGGLKTGELFF. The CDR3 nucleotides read TGTGCCAGCAGTTCCCCGGGGGGCCTTAAAACCGGGGAGCTGTTTTTT.